This T cell receptor beta chain was identified during a study of cytomegalovirus exposure and HLA in healthy donors. Germline-derived CDR1 and CDR2 are MNHEY and SMNVEV (reference sequence). The CDR3 loop spans 14 amino acids. Trimming removed 2 bases from V and 7 bases from J, with 12 bases in between. It was with 60 Vbeta and 13 Jbeta primers that the PCR ran. Here immunoSEQ multiplex PCR was the method, and the copy in TCRdb shows in-frame clones only, minus some. The table shows 100,000 to 120,000 clones, with around 76% occurring only once. This clone is a singleton in its sample. This TCR derives from a man aged 25 to 45 in good health and CMV-seropositive. The chain has TRBV27 and TRBJ1-5, with D tentatively TRBD1 (5 bases). Sequenced material: PBMCs. The CDR3, as DNA: TGTGCCAGCAGTTTAAGGGGTGGAATACAGCCCCAGCATTTT. This sequence encodes CASSLRGGIQPQHF.